Following are 22 T cell receptor beta chains from one sample sequenced in a study of identical twins. TCRdb independently ran MiXCR on the 5' RACE reads; one entry per CDR3 protein. The data hold 300,000 to 400,000 distinct CDR3 sequences, with about 12% observed a single time. This same sample was also part of a study on yellow fever vaccine responses in identical twins.

Source material: CD8+ T cells sorted from blood. Receptor source: a woman aged 18-35 years in good health.

This chain links TRBV2 with TRBJ1-6; no clear D. This CDR3 contains 14 residues. With 4 bases removed from V and 5 bases from J, the gap between germline ends came to 9 bases. Looked up from germline, CDR1 is SNHLY and CDR2 is FYNNEI. As DNA, the CDR3 is TGTGCCAGCAGTGGAGTTGAAAATAATTCACCCCTCCACTTT. Encoded protein: CASSGVENNSPLHF.

This clonotype has only a few counts. The chain couples TRBV6-4 to TRBJ2-1; 13 bases line up with TRBD2. Germline loops: CDR1 MRHNA, CDR2 SNTAGT. V trimming: 8 bases; J trimming: 9 bases; junction bases outside the gene matches: 10. This CDR3 region has 15 residues. The CDR3 spells CASSTGLAGDSEQFF. The CDR3 DNA reads TGTGCCAGCTCTACCGGACTAGCGGGGGATAGTGAGCAGTTCTTC.

In its sample, this clonotype was seen a few times. The rearrangement joins TRBV20-1 to TRBJ1-6, with a possible D match to TRBD1 (5 bases). CDR3 length: 14 residues. V was shortened by 0 bases and J by 8 bases, with 11 bases between the two germline ends. Germline lookup yields CDR1 DFQATT and CDR2 SNEGSKA (reference sequence). CDR3 sequence: CSARDSGYYSPLHF. The CDR3 bases are TGCAGTGCTAGAGATTCAGGGTATTATTCACCCCTCCACTTT.

This clonotype has at least ten counts. The V call is TRBV12-3 or TRBV12-4, the J call TRBJ1-1; 11 bases line up with TRBD1. The J segment lost 0 bases and the V segment lost 0 bases, leaving 3 bases of the junction unmatched. This CDR3 has 17 amino acids. DNA of the CDR3: TGTGCCAGCAGTTTAGCCGGACAGGGGGCCCTGAACACTGAAGCTTTCTTT. Encoded protein: CASSLAGQGALNTEAFF.

This clonotype appeared many times. This rearrangement joins TRBV12-3 or TRBV12-4 to TRBJ1-4, with TRBD1 matching over 9 bases. The CDR3 is 15 amino acids. V was pared by 5 bases and J by 8 bases, with 9 bases of the junction left unmatched. The CDR3 DNA reads as TGTGCCAGCAGTCCACCGGACAGGGGAGGGGAAAAACTGTTTTTT. Encoded protein: CASSPPDRGGEKLFF.

The V and J genes are TRBV5-5 and TRBJ2-7; 10 bases line up with TRBD2. V lost 1 base and J lost 5; bases outside the gene matches: 3. Germline assignment: CDR1 SGHKS and CDR2 YYEKEE (reference sequence). The CDR3 runs to 14 residues. CDR3 nucleotide sequence: TGTGCCAGCAGCTTGCTAGCGGGAGACGACGAGCAGTACTTC. Its translation: CASSLLAGDDEQYF.

This clonotype was recorded at least ten times. This chain links TRBV6-2 or TRBV6-3 with TRBJ2-3, with TRBD2 matching over 12 bases. The CDR3 covers 15 residues. The ends lost 5 bases at V and 5 bases at J; junction bases unmatched: 5. Germline V gene lookup returns CDR1 MNHEY and CDR2 SVGEGT. CDR3 DNA sequence: TGTGCCAGCAGTCAAAAGGGACTAGCGGGAGATACGCAGTATTTT. Residues: CASSQKGLAGDTQYF.

This clonotype was seen a handful of times. The V call is TRBV18, the J call TRBJ2-1, with a weak D call TRBD2 (5 bases). The CDR3 is 16 amino acids. Looked up from germline, CDR1 is KGHSH and CDR2 is LQKENI. Trimming left V 2 bases short and J 4 bases short, with 15 bases between. The CDR3 region has the DNA TGTGCCAGCTCACCAGAATGGGCGGGCATGTACAATGAGCAGTTCTTC. Its translation is CASSPEWAGMYNEQFF.

There are a few counts of this clonotype. The gene calls are TRBV6-1 and TRBJ2-5; 9 bases map to TRBD1. Per germline, CDR1 MNHNS and CDR2 SASEGT. J was trimmed by 5 bases and V by 4 bases; bases with no gene match: 2. The CDR3 runs to 13 residues. CDR3 sequence: CASSGDRGETQYF. DNA for the CDR3: TGTGCCAGCAGTGGAGACAGGGGGGAGACCCAGTACTTC.

This clonotype was counted between two and nine times. This sequence joins TRBV5-1 and TRBJ1-2; no reliable D call. This CDR3 is built from 13 residues. CDR1 SGHRS and CDR2 YFSETQ come from the germline V gene. Deletions cut 3 bases from V and 5 bases from J, with 11 bases between. The CDR3 nucleotides are TGCGCCAGCAGCTACTATGGGGTGTATGGCTACACCTTC. Translated: CASSYYGVYGYTF.

The chain uses TRBV27 and TRBJ1-2; D may be TRBD1 (6 bases). The V end was cut by 3 bases, the J end by 8 bases, with 13 bases between. This CDR3 has 13 residues. Germline V gene lookup returns CDR1 MNHEY and CDR2 SMNVEV (reference sequence). CDR3 in amino acids: CASSLGGARGYTF. The CDR3 DNA reads TGTGCCAGCAGTTTGGGGGGGGCAAGGGGCTACACCTTC.

This clonotype was recorded a few times. CDR3 loop: CASGSGSIYEQYF. Here the CDR3 DNA reads TGTGCCAGCGGTAGCGGGAGCATCTACGAGCAGTACTTC. J is TRBJ2-7 and V is TRBV9; 9 nucleotides align to TRBD2. The germline gives CDR1 SGDLS, CDR2 YYNGEE. The junction had 5 bases not matched to a gene; V was cut back by 7 bases and J by 3 bases. This CDR3 contains 13 residues.

This clonotype has more than one count but fewer than ten. The rearrangement uses TRBV20-1 and TRBJ2-1, with 7 bases lining up with TRBD2. Germline assignment: CDR1 DFQATT and CDR2 SNEGSKA (reference sequence). CDR3 length equals 14 residues. The ends lost 7 bases at V and 4 bases at J; junction bases unmatched: 10. The CDR3 DNA is TGCAGTGTTGCTCTACGGGAGGCTTACAATGAGCAGTTCTTC. Its protein product is CSVALREAYNEQFF.

The J gene is TRBJ2-1, the V gene TRBV24-1; 9 bases line up with TRBD2. The germline V gene has CDR1 KGHDR and CDR2 SFDVKD. CDR3 length equals 16 residues. V lost 3 bases and J lost 4; bases outside the gene matches: 6. The CDR3, as DNA: TGTGCCACCAGTGATGGAGGCGGGGGGGCATACAATGAGCAGTTCTTC. Amino acids: CATSDGGGGAYNEQFF.

The sample holds many counts of this clonotype. The genes are TRBV7-9 and TRBJ1-1; TRBD1 is a possible D gene (5 bases). Germline loops: CDR1 SEHNR, CDR2 FQNEAQ (reference sequence). Trimming left V 7 bases short and J 3 bases short, with 9 bases between. This CDR3 has 12 amino acids. The CDR3 protein is CASNRGDTEAFF. The CDR3 region has the DNA TGTGCCAGCAACCGGGGGGACACTGAAGCTTTCTTT. The variable domain in full, with the rest retrieved from reference TRBV7-9 and TRBJ1-1, is DTGVSQNPRHKITKRGQNVTFRCDPISEHNRLYWYRQTLGQGPEFLTYFQNEAQLEKSRLLSDRFSAERPKGSFSTLEIQRTEQGDSAMYLCASNRGDTEAFFGQGTRLTVV.

This clonotype was recorded many times. J is TRBJ2-2 and V is TRBV5-6, with 13 nucleotides matching TRBD2. The CDR3 extends over 15 amino acids. V was clipped by 5 bases and J by 5 bases; unmatched bases: 3. The germline CDR1 and CDR2 sequences are SGHDT and YYEEEE. The DNA for the CDR3 is TGTGCCAGCAGGACTAGCGGGAGGTTGACCGGGGAGCTGTTTTTT. It is translated as CASRTSGRLTGELFF.

This clonotype has more than one count but fewer than ten. The rearrangement uses TRBV6-4 and TRBJ2-1; 7 nucleotides agree with TRBD2. V lost 3 bases, J lost 7 bases, and 9 bases stayed unmatched. The CDR3 consists of 15 residues. From germline, CDR1 is MRHNA and CDR2 SNTAGT. CDR3 DNA sequence: TGTGCCAGCAGTGATGAGTGGGGGGGAAATAATGAGCAGTTCTTC. Its protein is CASSDEWGGNNEQFF.

The rearrangement joins TRBV7-9 to TRBJ1-1, with TRBD1 matching over 12 bases. Germline CDR1 is SEHNR and CDR2 is FQNEAQ (reference sequence). V was pared by 0 bases and J by 10 bases, with 9 bases of the junction left unmatched. The CDR3 is made up of 16 amino acids. Here the CDR3 reads CASSLAESRDRGRAFF. The CDR3 region has the DNA TGTGCCAGCAGCTTAGCGGAGTCCCGGGACAGGGGGCGAGCTTTCTTT.

This clonotype has a handful of counts. The V call is TRBV3-1, the J call TRBJ2-5; 9 nucleotides agree with TRBD2. The CDR3 loop spans 16 amino acids. Germline loops: CDR1 LGHDT, CDR2 YNNKEL (reference sequence). The V gene end was trimmed by 2 bases and the J gene end by 5 bases; junction bases not matched to a gene: 9. The CDR3 sequence: CASSQKGLAVIETQYF. CDR3 in DNA: TGTGCCAGCAGCCAAAAGGGACTAGCAGTAATTGAGACCCAGTACTTC.

This clonotype came up many times. The gene calls are TRBV12-3 or TRBV12-4 and TRBJ2-1, with D possibly TRBD2 on 6 matching bases. The CDR3 totals 17 residues. V dropped 7 bases and J dropped 0 bases, with 19 bases sitting between them. CDR3 in DNA: TGTGCCAGCACTCCAAAACGGGAGCCGAGCTCCTACAATGAGCAGTTCTTC. It translates to CASTPKREPSSYNEQFF.

The CDR3 sequence: CASSSYRVINEKLFF. The CDR3 DNA reads as TGTGCCAGCAGCTCATACAGGGTCATTAATGAAAAACTGTTTTTT. This sequence joins TRBV3-1 and TRBJ1-4; a weak D match, TRBD1 (6 bases). Trimming cost V 5 bases and J 4 bases, with 14 bases left between them. This CDR3 has 15 residues. Per the germline V gene, CDR1 is LGHDT and CDR2 is YNNKEL (reference sequence).

V usage is TRBV5-5 and J usage is TRBJ1-1; D is unresolved. Trimming shortened V by 2 bases and J by 0 bases, and 8 bases separated the two germline ends. From germline, CDR1 is SGHKS and CDR2 YYEKEE (reference sequence). The CDR3 length is 14 residues. DNA of the CDR3: TGTGCCAGCAGCTTATGGGAACTGAACACTGAAGCTTTCTTT. It is translated as CASSLWELNTEAFF. Based on the CDR3 plus reference TRBV5-5 and TRBJ1-1, the full variable domain is DAGVTQSPTHLIKTRGQQVTLRCSPISGHKSVSWYQQVLGQGPQFIFQYYEKEERGRGNFPDRFSARQFPNYSSELNVNALLLGDSALYLCASSLWELNTEAFFGQGTRLTVV.